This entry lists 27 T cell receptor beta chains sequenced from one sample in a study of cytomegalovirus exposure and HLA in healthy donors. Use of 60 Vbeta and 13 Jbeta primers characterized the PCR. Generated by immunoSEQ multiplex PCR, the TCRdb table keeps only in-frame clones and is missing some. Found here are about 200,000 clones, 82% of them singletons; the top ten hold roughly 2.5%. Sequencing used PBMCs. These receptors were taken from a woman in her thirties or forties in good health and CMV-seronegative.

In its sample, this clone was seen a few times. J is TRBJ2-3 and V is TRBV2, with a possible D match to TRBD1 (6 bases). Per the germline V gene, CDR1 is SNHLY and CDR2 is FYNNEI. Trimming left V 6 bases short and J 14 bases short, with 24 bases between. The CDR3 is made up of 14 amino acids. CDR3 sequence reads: CASRQRGSADRPYF. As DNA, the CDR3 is TGTGCCAGCAGACAACGCGGAAGCGCGGACAGACCGTATTTT.

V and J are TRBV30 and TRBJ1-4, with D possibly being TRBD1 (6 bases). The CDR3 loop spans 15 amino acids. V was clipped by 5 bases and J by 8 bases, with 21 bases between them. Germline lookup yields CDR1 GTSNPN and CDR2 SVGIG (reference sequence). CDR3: CAWGPGNREREKLFF. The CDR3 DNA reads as TGTGCCTGGGGACCTGGGAACAGGGAGAGAGAAAAACTGTTTTTT.

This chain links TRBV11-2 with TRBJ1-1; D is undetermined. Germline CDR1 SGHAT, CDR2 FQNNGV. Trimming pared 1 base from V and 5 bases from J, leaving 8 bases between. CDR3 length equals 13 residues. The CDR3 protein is CASSLAPPTEAFF. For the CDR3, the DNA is TGTGCCAGCAGCTTAGCTCCTCCGACTGAAGCTTTCTTT.

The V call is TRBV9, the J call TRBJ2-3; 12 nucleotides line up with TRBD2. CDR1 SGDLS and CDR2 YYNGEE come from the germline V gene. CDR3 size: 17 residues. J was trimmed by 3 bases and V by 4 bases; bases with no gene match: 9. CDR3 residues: CASSRTSGIPGTDTQYF. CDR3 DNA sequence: TGTGCCAGCAGCCGGACTAGCGGGATTCCAGGTACAGATACGCAGTATTTT.

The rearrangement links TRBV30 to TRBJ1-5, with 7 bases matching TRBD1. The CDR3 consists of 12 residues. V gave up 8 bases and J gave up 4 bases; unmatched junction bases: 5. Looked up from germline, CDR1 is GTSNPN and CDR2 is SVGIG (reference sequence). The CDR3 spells CAVGTANQPQHF. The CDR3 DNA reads TGTGCCGTCGGGACAGCTAATCAGCCCCAGCATTTT.

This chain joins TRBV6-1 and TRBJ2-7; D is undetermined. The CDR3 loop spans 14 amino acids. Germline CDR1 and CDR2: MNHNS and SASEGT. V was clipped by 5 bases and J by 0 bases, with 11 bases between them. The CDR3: CASSLPMSSYEQYF. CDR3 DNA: TGTGCCAGCAGTCTACCTATGAGCTCCTACGAGCAGTACTTC.

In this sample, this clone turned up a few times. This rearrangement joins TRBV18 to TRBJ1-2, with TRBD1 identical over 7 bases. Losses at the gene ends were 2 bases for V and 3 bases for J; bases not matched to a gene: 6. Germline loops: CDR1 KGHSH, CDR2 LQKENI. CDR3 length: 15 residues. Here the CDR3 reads CASSPNDRVDYGYTF. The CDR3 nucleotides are TGTGCCAGCTCACCAAACGACAGGGTGGACTATGGCTACACCTTC.

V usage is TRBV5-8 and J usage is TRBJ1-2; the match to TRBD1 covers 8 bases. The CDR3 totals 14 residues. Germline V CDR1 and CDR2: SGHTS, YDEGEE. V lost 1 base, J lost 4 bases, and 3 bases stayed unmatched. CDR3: CASSLTGQGYGYTF. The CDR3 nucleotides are TGTGCCAGCAGCTTGACCGGACAGGGCTATGGCTACACCTTC.

The CDR3 bases are TGTGCCAGCAGTTTATCGGGACACCTAGAACCAATCTCCTACAATGAGCAGTTCTTC. Encoded protein: CASSLSGHLEPISYNEQFF. V is TRBV27 and J is TRBJ2-1, with D possibly TRBD1 on 6 matching bases. CDR3 length: 19 residues. With 0 bases removed from V and 0 bases from J, the gap between germline ends came to 18 bases. In germline, CDR1 is MNHEY, CDR2 SMNVEV (reference sequence).

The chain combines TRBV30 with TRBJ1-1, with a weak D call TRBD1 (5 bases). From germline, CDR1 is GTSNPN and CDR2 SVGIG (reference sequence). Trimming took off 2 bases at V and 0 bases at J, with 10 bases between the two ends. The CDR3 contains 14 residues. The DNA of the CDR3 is TGTGCCTGGAGTTTGGGGGGAGTGAACACTGAAGCTTTCTTT. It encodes CAWSLGGVNTEAFF.

CDR3 sequence (DNA): TGTGCCAGCAGCTTGATAGGGGGTAATTCACCCCTCCACTTT. Translated, it gives CASSLIGGNSPLHF. The chain recombines TRBV7-9 with TRBJ1-6, with D possibly matching TRBD1 (6 bases). The CDR3 has 14 residues. The germline V gene has CDR1 SEHNR and CDR2 FQNEAQ (reference sequence). Deletions cut 3 bases from V and 6 bases from J, with 9 bases between.

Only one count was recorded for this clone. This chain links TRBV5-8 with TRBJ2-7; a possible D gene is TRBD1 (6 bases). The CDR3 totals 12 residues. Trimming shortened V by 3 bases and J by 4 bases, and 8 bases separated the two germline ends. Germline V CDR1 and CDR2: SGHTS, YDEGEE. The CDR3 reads CASSWGHYEQYF. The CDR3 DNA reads TGTGCCAGCAGCTGGGGACATTACGAGCAGTACTTC. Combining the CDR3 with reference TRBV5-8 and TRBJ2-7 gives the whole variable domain EAGVTQSPTHLIKTRGQQATLRCSPISGHTSVYWYQQALGLGLQFLLWYDEGEERNRGNFPPRFSGRQFPNYSSELNVNALELEDSALYLCASSWGHYEQYFGPGTRLTVT.

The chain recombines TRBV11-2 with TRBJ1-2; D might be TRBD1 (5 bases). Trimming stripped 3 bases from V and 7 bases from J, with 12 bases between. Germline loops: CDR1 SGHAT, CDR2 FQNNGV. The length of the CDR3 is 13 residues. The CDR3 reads CASSLDRGGGYTF. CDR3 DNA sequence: TGTGCCAGCAGCTTGGATAGGGGCGGTGGCTACACCTTC.

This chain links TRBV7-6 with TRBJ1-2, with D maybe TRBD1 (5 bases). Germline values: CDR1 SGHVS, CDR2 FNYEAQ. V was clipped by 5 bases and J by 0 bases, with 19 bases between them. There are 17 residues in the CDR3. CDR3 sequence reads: CASSPRALKGANYGYTF. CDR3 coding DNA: TGTGCCAGCAGCCCCCGGGCACTCAAAGGGGCTAACTATGGCTACACCTTC.

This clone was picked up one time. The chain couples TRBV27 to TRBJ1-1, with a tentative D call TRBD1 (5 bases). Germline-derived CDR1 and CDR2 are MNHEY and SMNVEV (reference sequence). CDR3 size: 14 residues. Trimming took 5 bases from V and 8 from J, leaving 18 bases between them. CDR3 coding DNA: TGTGCCAGCAGTCCGCGGGGCCATACCTCGGAAGCTTTCTTT. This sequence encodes CASSPRGHTSEAFF.

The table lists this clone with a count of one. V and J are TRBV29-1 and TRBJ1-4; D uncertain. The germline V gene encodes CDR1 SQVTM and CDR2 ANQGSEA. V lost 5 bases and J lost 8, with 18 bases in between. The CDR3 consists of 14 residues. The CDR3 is CSVSNQETREKLFF. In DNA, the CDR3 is TGCAGCGTTTCCAATCAGGAGACTAGGGAAAAACTGTTTTTT.

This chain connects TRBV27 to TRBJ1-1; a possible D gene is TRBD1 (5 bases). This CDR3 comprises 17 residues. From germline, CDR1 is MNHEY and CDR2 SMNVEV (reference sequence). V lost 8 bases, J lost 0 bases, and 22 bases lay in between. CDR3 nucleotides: TGTGCCAGCCGGTTAGATGGGTTGGGGGGTCTGAACACTGAAGCTTTCTTT. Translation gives CASRLDGLGGLNTEAFF.

The CDR3 reads CASSQEGGPTFNTEAFF. As DNA, the CDR3 is TGTGCCAGCAGCCAAGAAGGCGGCCCTACCTTTAACACTGAAGCTTTCTTT. The chain uses TRBV14 and TRBJ1-1; D ambiguous. V was trimmed by 0 bases and J by 2 bases, leaving 16 bases between them. There are 17 residues in the CDR3. Germline V gene data show CDR1 as SGHDN and CDR2 as FVKESK. The variable domain in full, completed from reference TRBV14 and TRBJ1-1, reads EAGVTQFPSHSVIEKGQTVTLRCDPISGHDNLYWYRRVMGKEIKFLLHFVKESKQDESGMPNNRFLAERTGGTYSTLKVQPAELEDSGVYFCASSQEGGPTFNTEAFFGQGTRLTVV.

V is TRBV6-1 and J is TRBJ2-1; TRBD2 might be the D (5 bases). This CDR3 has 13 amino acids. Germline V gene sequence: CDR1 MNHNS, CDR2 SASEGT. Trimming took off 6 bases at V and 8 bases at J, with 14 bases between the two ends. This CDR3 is CASSHLALYEQFF. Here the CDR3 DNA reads TGTGCCAGCAGCCATCTAGCTTTGTATGAGCAGTTCTTC.

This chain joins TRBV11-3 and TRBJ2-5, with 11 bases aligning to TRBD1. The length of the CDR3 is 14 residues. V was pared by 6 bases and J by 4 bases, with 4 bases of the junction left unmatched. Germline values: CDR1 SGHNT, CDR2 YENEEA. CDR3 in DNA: TGTGCCAGCAGTAGAGGACAGGGGGCAGAGACCCAGTACTTC. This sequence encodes CASSRGQGAETQYF.

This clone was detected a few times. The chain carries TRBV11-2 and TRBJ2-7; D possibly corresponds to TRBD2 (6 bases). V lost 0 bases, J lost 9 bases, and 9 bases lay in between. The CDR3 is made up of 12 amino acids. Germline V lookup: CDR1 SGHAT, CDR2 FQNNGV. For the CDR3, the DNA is TGTGCCAGCAGCTTAGACAGGGAGGTGCAGTACTTC. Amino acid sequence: CASSLDREVQYF.

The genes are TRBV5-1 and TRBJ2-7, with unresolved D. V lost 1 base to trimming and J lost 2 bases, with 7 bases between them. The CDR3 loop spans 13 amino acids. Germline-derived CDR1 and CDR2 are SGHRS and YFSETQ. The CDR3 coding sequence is TGCGCCAGCAGCTTGAACAGCCCCTACGAGCAGTACTTC. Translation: CASSLNSPYEQYF.

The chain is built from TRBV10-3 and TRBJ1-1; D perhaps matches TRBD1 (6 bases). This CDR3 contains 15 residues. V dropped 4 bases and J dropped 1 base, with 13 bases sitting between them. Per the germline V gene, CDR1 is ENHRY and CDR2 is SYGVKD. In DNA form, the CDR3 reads TGTGCCATCAGTGGGGGGGGCTCGTGGAACACTGAAGCTTTCTTT. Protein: CAISGGGSWNTEAFF.

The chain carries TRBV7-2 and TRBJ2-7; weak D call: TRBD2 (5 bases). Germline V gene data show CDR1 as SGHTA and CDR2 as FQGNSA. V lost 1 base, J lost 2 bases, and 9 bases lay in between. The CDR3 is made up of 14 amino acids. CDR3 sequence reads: CASSLGTRAYEQYF. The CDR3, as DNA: TGTGCCAGCAGCTTAGGAACTAGAGCCTACGAGCAGTACTTC.

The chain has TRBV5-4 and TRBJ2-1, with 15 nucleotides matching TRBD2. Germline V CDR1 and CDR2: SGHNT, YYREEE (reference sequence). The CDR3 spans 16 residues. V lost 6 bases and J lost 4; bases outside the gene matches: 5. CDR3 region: CASTPGLAGGYNEQFF. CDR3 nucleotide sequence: TGTGCCAGCACCCCGGGACTAGCGGGAGGATACAATGAGCAGTTCTTC.

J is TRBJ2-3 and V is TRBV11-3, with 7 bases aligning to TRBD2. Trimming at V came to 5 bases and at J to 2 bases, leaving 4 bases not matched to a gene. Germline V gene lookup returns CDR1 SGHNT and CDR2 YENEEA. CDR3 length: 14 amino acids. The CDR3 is CASSPGGDTDTQYF. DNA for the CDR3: TGTGCCAGCAGCCCTGGGGGGGACACAGATACGCAGTATTTT.

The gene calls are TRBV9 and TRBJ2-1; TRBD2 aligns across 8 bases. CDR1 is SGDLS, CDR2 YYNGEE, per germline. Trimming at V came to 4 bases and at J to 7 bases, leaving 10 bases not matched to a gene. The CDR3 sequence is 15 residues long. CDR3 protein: CASSQPGLGINEQFF. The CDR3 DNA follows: TGTGCCAGCAGCCAGCCGGGACTAGGTATAAATGAGCAGTTCTTC.